The entry below gives a single T cell receptor beta chain sequence along with its context. Its antigen is unknown. Trimming at V came to 4 bases and at J to 5 bases, leaving 2 bases not matched to a gene. Germline V gene data show CDR1 as SEHNR and CDR2 as FQNEAQ (reference sequence). The CDR3 has 13 residues. This entry comes from a study of beta chain features in type 1 diabetes. Expressed TCRB transcripts were sequenced because the isolated RNA had all been reverse transcribed beforehand. The table came from immunoSEQ multiplex PCR; TCRdb's copy has only in-frame clones and leaves some out. This sample has 120,000 to 150,000 clones; 40% to 55% occur once, and the top ten carry roughly 0.4%. Regarding the study as a whole: A PCR bias possibly favoring shorter templates would apply equally to patients and controls.

This chain uses TRBV7-9 with TRBJ2-7, with 10 bases that match TRBD1. This sequence was found in a man between 18 and 29 years old in good health. Sequencing input: Tregs from blood. The CDR3 bases are TGTGCCAGCAGCTCGACAGGGGGCAACGAGCAGTACTTC. This encodes CASSSTGGNEQYF.